In its sample, the clone carrying this TCR beta chain was seen a few times. Its specificity is not known. Presence of unique molecular identifiers characterized the TCR beta cDNA libraries. There were 1 to 10 million T cells, and 400,000 to 650,000 cDNA molecules came from them. TCRdb reprocessed the PCR reads with MiXCR, giving one entry per CDR3 protein. The table includes around 400,000 distinct CDR3 sequences, approximately 38% detected once. This entry is derived from a study of post-analysis software for immune sequencing data. Study information: Patients with relapsing-remitting, secondary progressive and progressive-relapsing multiple sclerosis courses were all represented.

Study-level results: Patients showed TRBV5-6, TRBV5-1 and TRBV20-1 among roughly 5 TRBV segments more frequent than in controls. When compared against controls, multiple sclerosis patients showed significantly lower normalized Chao1 diversity. Strong co-clustering by F measure linked samples that shared a preparation batch.

The V gene lost 1 base and the J gene lost 8 bases, with 15 bases spanning the gap. This CDR3 contains 15 residues. Sample: blood. The chain joins TRBV12-3 or TRBV12-4 to TRBJ2-4, with D perhaps assigned TRBD1 or TRBD2 (6 bases each). The clonotype originates from a girl aged 10 to 17 with multiple sclerosis. The CDR3 bases are TGTGCCAGCAGTTTAGTTGGACCGAGGGGGGACATTCAGTACTTC. Its translation is CASSLVGPRGDIQYF.